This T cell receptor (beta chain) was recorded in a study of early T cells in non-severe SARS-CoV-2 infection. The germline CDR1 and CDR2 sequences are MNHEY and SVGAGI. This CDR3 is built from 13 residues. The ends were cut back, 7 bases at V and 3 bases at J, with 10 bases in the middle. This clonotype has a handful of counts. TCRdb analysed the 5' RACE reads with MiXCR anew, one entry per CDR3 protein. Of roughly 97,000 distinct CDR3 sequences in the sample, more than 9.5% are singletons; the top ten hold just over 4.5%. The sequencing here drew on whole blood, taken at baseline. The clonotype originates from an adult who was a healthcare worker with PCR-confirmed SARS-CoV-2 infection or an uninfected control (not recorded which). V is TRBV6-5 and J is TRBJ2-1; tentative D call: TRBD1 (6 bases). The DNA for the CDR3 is TGTGCCAGCACAGGGGACAACTACAATGAGCAGTTCTTC. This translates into CASTGDNYNEQFF.